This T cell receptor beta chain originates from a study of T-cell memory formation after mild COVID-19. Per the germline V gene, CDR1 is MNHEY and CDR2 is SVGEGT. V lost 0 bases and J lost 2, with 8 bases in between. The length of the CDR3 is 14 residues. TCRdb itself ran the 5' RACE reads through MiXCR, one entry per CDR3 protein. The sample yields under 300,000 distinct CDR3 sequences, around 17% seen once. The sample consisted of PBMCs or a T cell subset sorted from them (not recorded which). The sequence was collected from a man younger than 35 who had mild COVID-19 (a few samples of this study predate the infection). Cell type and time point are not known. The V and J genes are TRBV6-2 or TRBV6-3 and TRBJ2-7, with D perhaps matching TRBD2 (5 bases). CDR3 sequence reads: CASSYSGLPYEQYV. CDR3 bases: TGTGCCAGCAGTTACTCTGGACTTCCCTACGAGCAGTACGTC.